The rows below give T cell receptor beta chains drawn from one sample of a study of T cells in Graves' hyperthyroidism and ophthalmopathy. Via MiXCR, TCRdb re-called the multiplex PCR reads, giving one row per CDR3 protein. The sample lists roughly 500,000 distinct CDR3 sequences, around a quarter seen once, with approximately 10% in the top ten. Sequencing used blood. Receptor source: a woman younger than 45 with Graves' ophthalmopathy. Each CDR3 is given with its conserved first and last residue. A D gene is named only where the DNA matches it firmly.

d_gene	v_gene	j_gene	CDR3aa
TRBD1	TRBV7-3	TRBJ2-2	CASSPTGGTGELWF
-	TRBV19	TRBJ1-5	CASSSKVDQPQHF
-	TRBV6-4	TRBJ1-2	CASRATGTATGVLTVYGYTF
-	TRBV20-1	TRBJ2-7	CSAMVKPGRYEQYF
-	TRBV7-9	TRBJ2-4	CASSHPDGPAIKYF
-	TRBV10-3	TRBJ2-7	CAISESSGPYEQYF
-	TRBV4-1	TRBJ1-1	CASSQVTGHPTEAFF
-	TRBV15	TRBJ1-3	CATSRTGSGNTIYF
TRBD2	TRBV7-9	TRBJ2-5	CASSYAGGGETQYF
-	TRBV25-1	TRBJ1-1	CASSDMGGNTEAFF
TRBD1	TRBV12-3/TRBV12-4	TRBJ2-7	CASSSRDREQQYF
-	TRBV6-1	TRBJ2-7	CASSEGGHSYEQYF
-	TRBV18	TRBJ1-3	CASSPQAGSGNTIYF
TRBD2	TRBV6-1	TRBJ2-7	CASSPSGLFYEQYF
TRBD2	TRBV13	TRBJ2-2	CASSLLSSGGSTGELFF
-	TRBV27	TRBJ1-5	CASSFSTYQPQHF
-	TRBV4-3	TRBJ1-6	CASSQLQGFSYNSPLHF
TRBD1	TRBV6-5	TRBJ1-6	CASSSRQGSNSPLHF
TRBD1	TRBV7-2	TRBJ2-7	CASSFSDRDTYEQYF
TRBD2	TRBV19	TRBJ2-7	CASSIRGDSYEQYF
TRBD2	TRBV6-1	TRBJ2-5	CASSDRVTSGGGETQYF
-	TRBV4-2	TRBJ1-5	CASSQYPFGGEGPQHF
-	TRBV12-3/TRBV12-4	TRBJ2-2	CASSLAIFTGELFF
TRBD1	TRBV16	TRBJ1-1	CASSQSGTGGTEACF
-	TRBV28	TRBJ1-5	CASSPQYRVHQPQHF